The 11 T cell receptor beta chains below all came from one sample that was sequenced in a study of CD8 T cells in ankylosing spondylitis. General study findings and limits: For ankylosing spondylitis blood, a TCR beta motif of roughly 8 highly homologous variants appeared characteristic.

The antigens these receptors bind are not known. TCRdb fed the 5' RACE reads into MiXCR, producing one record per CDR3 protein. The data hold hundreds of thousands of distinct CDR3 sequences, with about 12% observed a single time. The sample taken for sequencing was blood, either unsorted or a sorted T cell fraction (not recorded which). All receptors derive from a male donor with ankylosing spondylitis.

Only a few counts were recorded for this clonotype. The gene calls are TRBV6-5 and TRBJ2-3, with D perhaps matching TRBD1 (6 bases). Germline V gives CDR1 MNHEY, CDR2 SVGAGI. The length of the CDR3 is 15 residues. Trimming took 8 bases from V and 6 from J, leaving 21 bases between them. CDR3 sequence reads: CASSLGDTRRDTQYF. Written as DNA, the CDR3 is TGTGCCAGCTCTCTCGGGGACACTAGGAGGGATACGCAGTATTTT.

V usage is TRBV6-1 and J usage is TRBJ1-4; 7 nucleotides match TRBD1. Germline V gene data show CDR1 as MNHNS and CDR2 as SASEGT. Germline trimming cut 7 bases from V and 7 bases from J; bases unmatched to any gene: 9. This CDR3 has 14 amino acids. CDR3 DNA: TGTGCCAGCACAACAGGGGCGGTTGGTGAAAAACTGTTTTTT. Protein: CASTTGAVGEKLFF.

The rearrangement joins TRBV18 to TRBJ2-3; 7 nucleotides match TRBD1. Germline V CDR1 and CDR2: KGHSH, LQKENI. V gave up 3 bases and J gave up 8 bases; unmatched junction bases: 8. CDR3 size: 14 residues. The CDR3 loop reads CASSPSQGEGTQYF. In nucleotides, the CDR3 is TGTGCCAGCTCACCTTCGCAGGGGGAAGGTACGCAGTATTTT. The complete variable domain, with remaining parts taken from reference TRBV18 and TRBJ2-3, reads NAGVMQNPRHLVRRRGQEARLRCSPMKGHSHVYWYRQLPEEGLKFMVYLQKENIIDESGMPKERFSAEFPKEGPSILRIQQVVRGDSAAYFCASSPSQGEGTQYFGPGTRLTVL.

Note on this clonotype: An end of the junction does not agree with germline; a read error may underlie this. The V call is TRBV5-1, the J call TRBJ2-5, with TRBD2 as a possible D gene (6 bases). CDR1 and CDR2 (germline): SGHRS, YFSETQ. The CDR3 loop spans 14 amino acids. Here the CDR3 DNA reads TGCGCCAGCAGCTTTGGGACCTCGGGGGAGACCCAGAACTTC. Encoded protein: CASSFGTSGETQNF.

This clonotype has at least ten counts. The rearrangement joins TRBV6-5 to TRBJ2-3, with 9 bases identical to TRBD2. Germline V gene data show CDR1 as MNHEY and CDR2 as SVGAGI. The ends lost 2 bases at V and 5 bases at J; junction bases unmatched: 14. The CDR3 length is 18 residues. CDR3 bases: TGTGCCAGCAGTTACCTGGGTGTTTTAGCGGGAGAAGGAGATACGCAGTATTTT. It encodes CASSYLGVLAGEGDTQYF.

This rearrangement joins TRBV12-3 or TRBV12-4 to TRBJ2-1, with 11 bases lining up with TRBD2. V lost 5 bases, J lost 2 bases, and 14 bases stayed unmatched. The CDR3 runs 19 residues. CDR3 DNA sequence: TGTGCCAGCAGTACCTCACTAGCGGGGGAGACCCTAGCCTACAATGAGCAGTTCTTC. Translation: CASSTSLAGETLAYNEQFF.

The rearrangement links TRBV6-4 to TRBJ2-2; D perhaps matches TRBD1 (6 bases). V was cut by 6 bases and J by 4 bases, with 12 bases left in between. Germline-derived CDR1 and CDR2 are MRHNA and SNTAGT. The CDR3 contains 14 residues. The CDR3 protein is CASRQGGATGELFF. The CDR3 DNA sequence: TGTGCCAGCAGACAGGGTGGGGCCACCGGGGAGCTGTTTTTT.

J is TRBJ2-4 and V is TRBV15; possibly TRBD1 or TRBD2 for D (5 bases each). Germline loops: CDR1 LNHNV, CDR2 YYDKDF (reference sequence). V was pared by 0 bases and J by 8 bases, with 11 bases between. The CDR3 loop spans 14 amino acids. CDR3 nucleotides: TGTGCCACCAGCAGAGACAGGGCAGCGGACATTCAGTACTTC. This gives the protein CATSRDRAADIQYF. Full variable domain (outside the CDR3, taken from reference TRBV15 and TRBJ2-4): DAMVIQNPRYQVTQFGKPVTLSCSQTLNHNVMYWYQQKSSQAPKLLFHYYDKDFNNEADTPDNFQSRRPNTSFCFLDIRSPGLGDTAMYLCATSRDRAADIQYFGAGTRLSVL.

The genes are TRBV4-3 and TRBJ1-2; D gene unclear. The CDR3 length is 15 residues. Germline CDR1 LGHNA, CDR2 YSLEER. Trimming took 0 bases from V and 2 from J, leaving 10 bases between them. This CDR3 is CASSQDKTENYGYTF. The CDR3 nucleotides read TGCGCCAGCAGCCAAGACAAGACGGAAAACTATGGCTACACCTTC.

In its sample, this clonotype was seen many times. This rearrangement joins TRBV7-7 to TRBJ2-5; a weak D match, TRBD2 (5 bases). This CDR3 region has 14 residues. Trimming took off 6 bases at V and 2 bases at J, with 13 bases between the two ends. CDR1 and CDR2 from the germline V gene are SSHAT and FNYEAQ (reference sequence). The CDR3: CASSLSGGQETQYF. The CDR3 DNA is TGTGCCAGCAGTTTATCTGGAGGTCAAGAGACCCAGTACTTC. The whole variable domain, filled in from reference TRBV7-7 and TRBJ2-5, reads GAGVSQSPRYKVTKRGQDVTLRCDPISSHATLYWYQQALGQGPEFLTYFNYEAQPDKSGLPSDRFSAERPEGSISTLTIQRTEQRDSAMYRCASSLSGGQETQYFGPGTRLLVL.

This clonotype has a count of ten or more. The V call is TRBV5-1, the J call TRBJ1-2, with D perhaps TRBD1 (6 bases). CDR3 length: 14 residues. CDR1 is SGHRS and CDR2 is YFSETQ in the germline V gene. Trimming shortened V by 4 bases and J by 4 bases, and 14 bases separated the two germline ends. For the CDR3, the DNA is TGCGCCAGCAGCCCAGCAGGGGATAGCTATGGCTACACCTTC. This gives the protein CASSPAGDSYGYTF.